A selection of T cell receptor beta chains follows, all from one sample in a study of post-analysis software for immune sequencing data. TCRdb called the PCR reads again in MiXCR, with one record for every CDR3 protein. The sample includes fewer than 850,000 distinct CDR3 sequences, around 42% seen only once; the top ten take 4.9%. The specimen was blood. Source of these receptors: a girl aged 5 to 17 with multiple sclerosis. Both conserved end residues are part of each CDR3. The D gene is left open where the match is weak. Rows may omit the clone size; those that give it use once, few, many or a size class.

size	V	D	J	CDR3	DNA
NA	TRBV4-3	NA	TRBJ2-2	CASSHDLEDTGELFF	TGCGCCAGCAGCCACGACCTAGAGGACACCGGGGAGCTGTTTTTT
NA	TRBV27	NA	TRBJ1-6	CASSLSSVGSPLHF	TGTGCCAGCAGTTTAAGCTCTGTGGGTTCACCCCTCCACTTT
NA	TRBV15	NA	TRBJ1-1	CATSRERATEAFF	TGTGCCACCAGCAGAGAACGGGCTACTGAAGCTTTCTTT
NA	TRBV11-2	TRBD2	TRBJ2-5	CASSLTVISGRRVREETQYF	TGTGCCAGCAGCTTGACAGTCATCTCCGGGAGGCGGGTTCGGGAAGAGACCCAGTACTTC
NA	TRBV12-3/TRBV12-4	TRBD1	TRBJ2-5	CASSLGTGGGEIQYF	TGTGCCAGCAGTTTAGGGACAGGGGGAGGAGAGATCCAGTACTTC
few	TRBV12-3/TRBV12-4	NA	TRBJ1-5	CASSLRRDQPQHF	TGTGCCAGCAGTCTCCGCAGGGATCAGCCCCAGCATTTT
few	TRBV7-2	NA	TRBJ1-5	CASSLDRFNQPQHF	TGTGCCAGCAGCTTGGACAGATTCAATCAGCCCCAGCATTTT
NA	TRBV7-9	NA	TRBJ2-7	CASSLAGHPYEQYF	TGTGCCAGCAGCTTGGCGGGACACCCCTACGAGCAGTACTTC
once	TRBV7-3	TRBD2	TRBJ2-5	CASSFANGRRLAGEETQYF	TGTGCCAGCAGCTTTGCTAACGGTCGGCGGCTAGCGGGAGAAGAGACCCAGTACTTC
NA	TRBV27	TRBD2	TRBJ2-7	CASSPLDRLAGGSYEQYF	TGTGCCAGCAGTCCACTCGACCGACTAGCGGGGGGTTCCTACGAGCAGTACTTC
few	TRBV20-1	TRBD2	TRBJ2-1	CSACPLREGGNEQFF	TGCAGTGCTTGCCCCCTGCGGGAGGGCGGTAATGAGCAGTTCTTC
once	TRBV28	NA	TRBJ2-7	CASGIAEGYEQYF	TGTGCCAGCGGGATAGCGGAGGGCTACGAGCAGTACTTC
once	TRBV28	NA	TRBJ2-6	CASSPSSQWANVLTF	TGTGCCAGCAGTCCTTCTTCACAGTGGGCCAACGTCCTGACTTTC
NA	TRBV12-3/TRBV12-4	NA	TRBJ2-7	CASSAPPLEQYF	TGTGCCAGCAGCGCACCCCCTCTCGAGCAGTACTTC
NA	TRBV12-3/TRBV12-4	NA	TRBJ2-3	CAGSSTSGRTIGADTQYF	TGTGCCGGCAGTTCGACCTCAGGGCGCACGATAGGAGCAGATACGCAGTATTTT
few	TRBV6-4	NA	TRBJ1-5	CASSDQQGQPQHF	TGTGCCAGCAGTGACCAACAGGGCCAGCCCCAGCATTTT
few	TRBV14	NA	TRBJ1-1	CASSQIPEGGRRNTEAFF	TGTGCCAGCAGCCAAATCCCGGAGGGGGGACGGCGAAACACTGAAGCTTTCTTT
few	TRBV19	TRBD2	TRBJ2-1	CASSIQREGNEQFF	TGTGCCAGTAGTATCCAGCGGGAGGGTAATGAGCAGTTCTTC
few	TRBV13	NA	TRBJ2-5	CASSFRLRETQYF	TGTGCCAGCAGCTTCCGACTACGGGAGACCCAGTACTTC
few	TRBV7-2	NA	TRBJ1-2	CASSPVRAYGYTF	TGTGCCAGCAGCCCCGTCAGAGCCTATGGCTACACCTTC